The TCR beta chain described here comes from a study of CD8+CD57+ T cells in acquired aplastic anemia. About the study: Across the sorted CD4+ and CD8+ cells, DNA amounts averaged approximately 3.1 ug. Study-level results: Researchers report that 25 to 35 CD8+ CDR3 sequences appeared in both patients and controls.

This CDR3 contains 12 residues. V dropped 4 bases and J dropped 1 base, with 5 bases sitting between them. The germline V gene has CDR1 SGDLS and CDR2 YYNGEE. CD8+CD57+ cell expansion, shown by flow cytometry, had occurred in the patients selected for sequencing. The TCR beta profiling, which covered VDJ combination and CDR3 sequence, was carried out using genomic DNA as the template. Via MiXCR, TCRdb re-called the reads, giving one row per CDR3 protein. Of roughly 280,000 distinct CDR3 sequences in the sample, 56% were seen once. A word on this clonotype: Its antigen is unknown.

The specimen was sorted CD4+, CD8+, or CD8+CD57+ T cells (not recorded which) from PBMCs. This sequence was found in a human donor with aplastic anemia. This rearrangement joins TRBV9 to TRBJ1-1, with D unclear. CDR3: CASSPTNTEAFF. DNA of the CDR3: TGTGCCAGCAGCCCGACGAACACTGAAGCTTTCTTT.